These 27 T cell receptor beta chains came from one sample sequenced in a study of cytomegalovirus exposure and HLA in healthy donors. Assay: immunoSEQ multiplex PCR; the TCRdb copy retains only in-frame clones and omits some. The sample contains 200,000 to 300,000 clones, 90% of which appear only once. Material: PBMCs. The receptors shown here come from a woman in her twenties or thirties in good health and CMV-seronegative.

This chain joins TRBV9 and TRBJ1-4; D gene uncertain. V lost 2 bases, J lost 0 bases, and 2 bases lay in between. Germline V gene sequence: CDR1 SGDLS, CDR2 YYNGEE. The CDR3 is 13 residues long. This CDR3 is CASSVATNEKLFF. CDR3 sequence (DNA): TGTGCCAGCAGCGTTGCAACTAATGAAAAACTGTTTTTT.

The V gene is TRBV5-1, the J gene TRBJ1-1; 7 bases agree with TRBD1. Germline assignment: CDR1 SGHRS and CDR2 YFSETQ. V lost 4 bases, J lost 2 bases, and 8 bases stayed unmatched. This CDR3 region has 15 residues. Written as DNA, the CDR3 is TGCGCCAGCAGCGCCGGTGACAGGGAAAACACTGAAGCTTTCTTT. This codes for CASSAGDRENTEAFF.

The chain joins TRBV7-8 to TRBJ2-1; 8 bases agree with TRBD2. With V trimmed by 5 bases and J by 6 bases, 3 bases remained unmatched. The CDR3 is 13 amino acids. CDR1 SGHVS and CDR2 FQNEAQ come from the germline V gene. In DNA, the CDR3 is TGTGCCAGCAGCAAAGGGACTAGCAATGAGCAGTTCTTC. Protein product: CASSKGTSNEQFF.

This clone showed up just once. The rearrangement joins TRBV2 to TRBJ2-7, with TRBD2 matching over 10 bases. Germline CDR1 and CDR2: SNHLY and FYNNEI. After removal of 8 bases from V and 1 base from J, the junction contained 11 bases not matched to a gene. This CDR3 comprises 16 residues. This chain's CDR3 is CASLGVLAGGSYEQYF. The CDR3 region has the DNA TGTGCCAGCCTGGGAGTTTTAGCGGGAGGTTCCTACGAGCAGTACTTC.

Regarding this clone: A read error may account for a junction end that differs from germline. The chain couples TRBV19 to TRBJ2-3; D is perhaps TRBD1 (6 bases). The CDR3 totals 14 residues. Germline CDR1 is LNHDA and CDR2 is SQIVND (reference sequence). CDR3 protein: CASRDGTPTDTQYF. The DNA of the CDR3 is TGTGCTAGTAGGGATGGGACACCCACAGATACGCAGTATTTT.

The rearrangement uses TRBV4-3 and TRBJ2-7, with a weak D call TRBD1 (5 bases). Germline V CDR1 and CDR2: LGHNA, YSLEER. V lost 0 bases and J 2 bases, leaving 17 bases between the germline ends. The CDR3 is made up of 17 amino acids. CDR3 sequence (DNA): TGCGCCAGCAGCCAAGATCATGGTCAGGGATTAACCTACGAGCAGTACTTC. It encodes CASSQDHGQGLTYEQYF.

The chain has TRBV30 and TRBJ2-3; a possible D gene is TRBD2 (6 bases). CDR1 and CDR2 from the germline V gene are GTSNPN and SVGIG (reference sequence). CDR3 length: 13 residues. V lost 4 bases, J lost 0 bases, and 8 bases lay in between. The CDR3 DNA sequence: TGTGCCTGGAAGGCGGGGAGCACAGATACGCAGTATTTT. Residues: CAWKAGSTDTQYF.

The V and J genes are TRBV9 and TRBJ2-7; TRBD2 agrees at 14 bases. This CDR3 comprises 14 residues. V shed 2 bases, J shed 7 bases, and the junction held 2 bases outside the gene matches. In germline, CDR1 is SGDLS, CDR2 YYNGEE. The CDR3 spells CASSVGLAGVEQYF. The CDR3 DNA follows: TGTGCCAGCAGCGTGGGACTAGCGGGAGTAGAGCAGTACTTC.

The V and J genes are TRBV30 and TRBJ1-1; D remains unclear. Per germline, CDR1 GTSNPN and CDR2 SVGIG (reference sequence). The CDR3 is 14 amino acids. The germline V and J ends were trimmed by 0 bases and 11 bases, with 19 bases remaining between them. The CDR3 reads CAWSVLRGLGGAFF. The CDR3 nucleotides read TGTGCCTGGAGTGTACTTCGAGGGCTGGGAGGGGCTTTCTTT.

The chain links TRBV6-5 to TRBJ2-1; D call uncertain. The CDR3 has 14 amino acids. Germline CDR1 and CDR2: MNHEY and SVGAGI. Deletions cut 4 bases from V and 5 bases from J, with 12 bases between. CDR3 sequence: CASSSNWKNNEQFF. The DNA for the CDR3 is TGTGCCAGCAGTTCAAACTGGAAAAACAATGAGCAGTTCTTC.

V is TRBV7-9 and J is TRBJ2-7; 12 nucleotides align to TRBD2. CDR3 length: 16 residues. V shed 5 bases, J shed 5 bases, and the junction held 10 bases outside the gene matches. Germline V lookup: CDR1 SEHNR, CDR2 FQNEAQ (reference sequence). The CDR3 DNA is TGTGCCAGCAGCCGTCTAGCGGGAGGGATTCGCAACGAGCAGTACTTC. It is translated as CASSRLAGGIRNEQYF.

The gene calls are TRBV7-2 and TRBJ2-2; D is unclear. With 5 bases removed from V and 2 bases from J, the gap between germline ends came to 15 bases. This CDR3 is built from 16 residues. The germline V gene encodes CDR1 SGHTA and CDR2 FQGNSA. CDR3: CASSPQWRLNTGELFF. As DNA, the CDR3 is TGTGCCAGCAGCCCCCAATGGCGCCTAAACACCGGGGAGCTGTTTTTT.

The chain joins TRBV29-1 to TRBJ1-2, with TRBD1 matching 9 bases. J gave up 5 bases and V 3 bases, and 10 bases lay outside the gene matches. The CDR3 consists of 15 residues. CDR1 is SQVTM and CDR2 is ANQGSEA in the germline V gene. The CDR3 spells CSVDPGTGRGYGYTF. The CDR3 coding sequence is TGCAGCGTTGATCCCGGGACAGGGCGAGGGTATGGCTACACCTTC.

The J gene is TRBJ2-3, the V gene TRBV29-1; unclear D gene. The germline V and J ends were trimmed by 0 bases and 5 bases, with 9 bases remaining between them. The CDR3 covers 13 residues. Germline V gene data show CDR1 as SQVTM and CDR2 as ANQGSEA. The CDR3 DNA is TGCAGCGTTGAAGATGGGAAAGGAGATACGCAGTATTTT. It encodes CSVEDGKGDTQYF.

V is TRBV6-4 and J is TRBJ1-5; the D is unclear. V lost 6 bases and J 7 bases, leaving 19 bases between the germline ends. The V gene's germline CDR1 is MRHNA and CDR2 SNTAGT. The CDR3 loop spans 15 amino acids. The CDR3 loop is CASSDVREKVQPQHF. The CDR3 DNA reads TGTGCCAGCAGCGACGTTAGAGAGAAAGTGCAGCCCCAGCATTTT.

The chain uses TRBV10-3 and TRBJ1-4; 7 nucleotides align to TRBD1. The V segment lost 6 bases and the J segment 3 bases; nucleotides outside the gene matches: 7. This CDR3 is built from 15 residues. Germline V gene lookup returns CDR1 ENHRY and CDR2 SYGVKD. CDR3 sequence reads: CAIREEQGPNEKLFF. CDR3 in DNA: TGTGCCATCAGAGAGGAACAGGGGCCTAATGAAAAACTGTTTTTT.

V and J are TRBV28 and TRBJ2-5; possible D gene TRBD1, 7 bases. The CDR3 has 16 residues. Deletions cut 3 bases from V and 1 base from J, with 15 bases between. Per germline, CDR1 MDHEN and CDR2 SYDVKM. The DNA for the CDR3 is TGTGCCAGCAGTTTTGCGTCAGGGGGGTTCCAAGAGACCCAGTACTTC. This gives the protein CASSFASGGFQETQYF.

The rearrangement joins TRBV5-5 to TRBJ2-7, with a tentative D call TRBD1 (5 bases). V lost 2 bases and J lost 5, with 8 bases in between. The CDR3 contains 12 residues. The germline V gene encodes CDR1 SGHKS and CDR2 YYEKEE (reference sequence). For the CDR3, the DNA is TGTGCCAGCAGCTTCACGACAGACGAGCAGTACTTC. Encoded protein: CASSFTTDEQYF.

The V gene is TRBV6-1, the J gene TRBJ2-7; D might be TRBD2 (5 bases). The CDR3 loop spans 14 amino acids. Trimming took off 7 bases at V and 0 bases at J, with 13 bases between the two ends. CDR1 is MNHNS and CDR2 is SASEGT in the germline V gene. CDR3 nucleotides: TGTGCCAGCACCCAACCAAGCGGCTCCTACGAGCAGTACTTC. Its protein product is CASTQPSGSYEQYF.

The chain has TRBV7-6 and TRBJ1-3; no clear D gene. V gave up 11 bases and J gave up 5 bases, with 13 bases separating them. Germline values: CDR1 SGHVS, CDR2 FNYEAQ. The CDR3 loop spans 12 amino acids. The CDR3, as DNA: TGTGCCGTCGTAGCACCTAGAAACACCATATATTTT. Protein: CAVVAPRNTIYF. The variable domain in full, completed from reference TRBV7-6 and TRBJ1-3, reads GAGVSQSPRYKVTKRGQDVALRCDPISGHVSLYWYRQALGQGPEFLTYFNYEAQQDKSGLPNDRFSAERPEGSISTLTIQRTEQRDSAMYRCAVVAPRNTIYFGEGSWLTVV.

The chain has TRBV5-1 and TRBJ2-2; 14 nucleotides agree with TRBD2. The CDR3 is 17 residues long. With V trimmed by 4 bases and J by 6 bases, 8 bases remained unmatched. From germline, CDR1 is SGHRS and CDR2 YFSETQ. As DNA, the CDR3 is TGCGCCAGCAGCCCAGGACTAGCGGGAGGATCTTCCGGGGAGCTGTTTTTT. Protein sequence: CASSPGLAGGSSGELFF.

This chain joins TRBV9 and TRBJ1-4; D gene unclear. The V end lost 4 bases, the J end lost 4 bases, and 11 bases lay between the germline ends. The CDR3 extends over 14 amino acids. Looked up from germline, CDR1 is SGDLS and CDR2 is YYNGEE. CDR3 sequence: CASSLDQNNEKLFF. CDR3 nucleotide sequence: TGTGCCAGCAGCCTAGACCAGAATAATGAAAAACTGTTTTTT.

The chain carries TRBV2 and TRBJ2-7, with TRBD2 identical over 10 bases. V dropped 11 bases and J dropped 3; count of bases not matched to a gene: 13. CDR1 and CDR2 (germline): SNHLY, FYNNEI. This CDR3 region has 15 residues. Written as DNA, the CDR3 is TGTGCCGGGAGCGGGAGGGCCATTCGGAACTACGAGCAGTACTTC. Its protein is CAGSGRAIRNYEQYF.

The rearrangement uses TRBV5-4 and TRBJ2-3; TRBD1 might be the D (5 bases). The CDR3 runs 14 residues. The V and J ends lost 0 bases and 2 bases respectively, with 7 bases between them. The V gene's germline CDR1 is SGHNT and CDR2 YYREEE (reference sequence). CDR3 DNA: TGTGCCAGCAGCTTGGAACAGGCCACAGATACGCAGTATTTT. Its translation: CASSLEQATDTQYF. Full variable domain (missing parts from reference TRBV5-4 and TRBJ2-3): ETGVTQSPTHLIKTRGQQVTLRCSSQSGHNTVSWYQQALGQGPQFIFQYYREEENGRGNFPPRFSGLQFPNYSSELNVNALELDDSALYLCASSLEQATDTQYFGPGTRLTVL.

The chain links TRBV6-5 to TRBJ2-7, with 9 positions matching TRBD2. With 0 bases clipped from V and 6 bases from J, the junction kept 9 bases outside the gene matches. This CDR3 has 16 residues. The V gene's germline CDR1 is MNHEY and CDR2 SVGAGI. CDR3 in amino acids: CASSYSQAGGPSEQYF. CDR3 in DNA: TGTGCCAGCAGTTACTCCCAGGCGGGAGGGCCCTCCGAGCAGTACTTC.

The rearrangement links TRBV29-1 to TRBJ2-5, with TRBD2 identical over 9 bases. CDR1 SQVTM and CDR2 ANQGSEA come from the germline V gene. This CDR3 has 14 amino acids. Trimming cost V 4 bases and J 4 bases; bases outside gene matches: 7. CDR3: CSVGGSGSSETQYF. The CDR3, as DNA: TGCAGCGTTGGAGGTAGCGGGAGTTCAGAGACCCAGTACTTC.

The chain is built from TRBV21-1 and TRBJ1-5. TRBV21-1 is labeled a pseudogene. CDR3 length: 10 amino acids. The CDR3 bases are TGTGCCAGCCCCTACGGGCCCCAGCATTTT. It specifies CASPYGPQHF.